These T cell receptor beta chains were read from a single sample in a study of response to subunit inactivated influenza vaccine. TCRdb recomputed calls from the RT-PCR reads with MiXCR, one row per CDR3 protein. The sample contains around 540,000 distinct CDR3 sequences, approximately 12% of which appear only once. Sequencing was performed on PBMCs from blood, taken on the day of vaccination. The receptor set was obtained from a man aged 50-60 years who received an inactivated influenza vaccine. CDR3s include the opening cysteine and the closing phenylalanine or tryptophan. D genes are given only for firm matches. A clone size is listed for some rows: how often the clone was seen (once, few, many), or a class if it is expanded.

DNA: TGTGCCAGCAGTTACGGGACAGGGGTCGATACGCAGTATTTT
CDR3: CASSYGTGVDTQYF
V: TRBV6-2/TRBV6-3
J: TRBJ2-3
size: -
D: TRBD1

DNA: TGTGCCACCAGCGGGGACAGGGGAGCCTACGAGCAGTACTTC
CDR3: CATSGDRGAYEQYF
V: TRBV15
J: TRBJ2-7
size: few
D: TRBD1

DNA: TGCAGTGCTATACCTAGCGGGAGGGGTGAGCAGTACTTC
CDR3: CSAIPSGRGEQYF
V: TRBV20-1
J: TRBJ2-7
size: many
D: TRBD2

DNA: TGTGCCAGCAGGGGGACTTCAGGCTATGGCTACACCTTC
CDR3: CASRGTSGYGYTF
V: TRBV12-3/TRBV12-4
J: TRBJ1-2
size: -
D: -

DNA: TGCAGTGCTACACGGGACAACTATAGCAATCAGCCCCAGCATTTT
CDR3: CSATRDNYSNQPQHF
V: TRBV20-1
J: TRBJ1-5
size: -
D: -

DNA: TGTGCCAGCAGCTGGCGGACGGGACTACGAGACTACAATGAGCAGTTCTTC
CDR3: CASSWRTGLRDYNEQFF
V: TRBV5-4
J: TRBJ2-1
size: -
D: TRBD2

DNA: TGTGCCACCAGCAAAACAGGGGGCGACACCGGGGAGCTGTTTTTT
CDR3: CATSKTGGDTGELFF
V: TRBV15
J: TRBJ2-2
size: -
D: TRBD1

DNA: TGTGCCAGCACCAAGACAGGGTCCCCCTCCGGTGAGCAGTTCTTC
CDR3: CASTKTGSPSGEQFF
V: TRBV12-3/TRBV12-4
J: TRBJ2-1
size: many
D: TRBD1

DNA: TGCGCCAGCAGCCGAGCCCTCGCCGCCGACCTCCAAGAGACCCAGTACTTC
CDR3: CASSRALAADLQETQYF
V: TRBV5-1
J: TRBJ2-5
size: -
D: -

DNA: TGTGCCAGCAGTTACGGTACTAGCGGGAGAACGCAGTATTTT
CDR3: CASSYGTSGRTQYF
V: TRBV6-2/TRBV6-3
J: TRBJ2-3
size: few
D: TRBD2

DNA: TGCGCCAGCAGCTTGACCGGCCCCTCTAAATCGGACACTGAAGCTTTCTTT
CDR3: CASSLTGPSKSDTEAFF
V: TRBV5-1
J: TRBJ1-1
size: -
D: -

DNA: TGCGCCAGCAGTGACAGGGGTTGGAACGAGCGGTACTTC
CDR3: CASSDRGWNERYF
V: TRBV5-1
J: TRBJ2-7
size: -
D: TRBD1

DNA: TGTGCCAGCAGCTTAGCGCGCACAGGGAAGGGTAGCAATCAGCCCCAGCATTTT
CDR3: CASSLARTGKGSNQPQHF
V: TRBV11-1
J: TRBJ1-5
size: few
D: -

DNA: TGTGCCAGCAGTTCGGCAGCTACCTACGAGCAGTACTTC
CDR3: CASSSAATYEQYF
V: TRBV27
J: TRBJ2-7
size: -
D: -

DNA: TGTGCCAGTAGCCTTAGCGGGGGTTATCCCTACAATGAGCAGTTCTTC
CDR3: CASSLSGGYPYNEQFF
V: TRBV19
J: TRBJ2-1
size: -
D: TRBD2

DNA: TGTGCCAGCAGTGAAACCCCGGACAGGGTGGACGAGACCCAGTACTTC
CDR3: CASSETPDRVDETQYF
V: TRBV7-9
J: TRBJ2-5
size: -
D: TRBD1

DNA: TGTGCCATCAAAGATAATGGAAACACCATATATTTT
CDR3: CAIKDNGNTIYF
V: TRBV10-3
J: TRBJ1-3
size: -
D: -

DNA: TGCGCCAGCAGTAAAATTGGCGGGGGAAAAGAGACCCAGTACTTC
CDR3: CASSKIGGGKETQYF
V: TRBV5-1
J: TRBJ2-5
size: -
D: TRBD2

DNA: TGTGCCACCAGCAGAGAGGGCAGGATGAACACTGAAGCTTTCTTT
CDR3: CATSREGRMNTEAFF
V: TRBV15
J: TRBJ1-1
size: -
D: -

DNA: TGTGCCAGCAGCCTAGCGGGAGGGCGTCAGCCCCAGCATTTT
CDR3: CASSLAGGRQPQHF
V: TRBV6-2/TRBV6-3
J: TRBJ1-5
size: many
D: -

DNA: TGCAGTGCTAGAGATTTTGCTCTAGCTGAAGATACGCAGTATTTT
CDR3: CSARDFALAEDTQYF
V: TRBV20-1
J: TRBJ2-3
size: -
D: -

DNA: TGCAGTGCTAGAGGGACAGGCAGTACCTACAATGAGCAGTTCTTC
CDR3: CSARGTGSTYNEQFF
V: TRBV20-1
J: TRBJ2-1
size: -
D: TRBD1

DNA: TGCAGTGCGCGATTGGTGACGGGGTCCTACGAGCAGTACTTC
CDR3: CSARLVTGSYEQYF
V: TRBV20-1
J: TRBJ2-7
size: -
D: -

DNA: TGTGCCACCAGCAGAGGAAGGGCAATTAACGCCGAGCAGTACTTC
CDR3: CATSRGRAINAEQYF
V: TRBV15
J: TRBJ2-7
size: -
D: -

DNA: TGTGCCAGCAGCCAAGATCAAGGAGGGTTGGGCTACACCTTC
CDR3: CASSQDQGGLGYTF
V: TRBV4-2
J: TRBJ1-2
size: many
D: -

DNA: TGCTGTGCTAGAGATCTTTCAAGCGGGAAAGCCTACGAGCAGTACTTC
CDR3: CCARDLSSGKAYEQYF
V: TRBV20-1
J: TRBJ2-7
size: -
D: TRBD2

DNA: TGTGCCAGCAGCCCCAGGTTTGCTAGCGGGGACGGCACAGATACGCAGTATTTT
CDR3: CASSPRFASGDGTDTQYF
V: TRBV11-2
J: TRBJ2-3
size: -
D: TRBD2

DNA: TGTGCCAGCAGCCCCCTAGCGGGAGGCCCCGAGCAGTACTTC
CDR3: CASSPLAGGPEQYF
V: TRBV11-2
J: TRBJ2-7
size: few
D: TRBD2

DNA: TGCAGCTCCCGACGGGAGTTAAGGACAGATACGCAGTATTTT
CDR3: CSSRRELRTDTQYF
V: TRBV29-1
J: TRBJ2-3
size: few
D: -

DNA: TGTGCCACCAGGGAGGGGACAGTCAATGAGCAGTTCTTC
CDR3: CATREGTVNEQFF
V: TRBV24-1
J: TRBJ2-1
size: -
D: -

DNA: TGCGCCAGCAGCCCCGAGAGGGCAGATACGCAGTATTTT
CDR3: CASSPERADTQYF
V: TRBV4-3
J: TRBJ2-3
size: many
D: -

DNA: TGTGCCAGCAGCGTATCATTGTCTGCGGGTGAAAAACTGTTTTTT
CDR3: CASSVSLSAGEKLFF
V: TRBV9
J: TRBJ1-4
size: -
D: -

DNA: TGTGCCAGCAGCGGAGTAACTAGCGACGCCTACAATGAGCAGTTCTTC
CDR3: CASSGVTSDAYNEQFF
V: TRBV5-8
J: TRBJ2-1
size: -
D: TRBD2

DNA: TGCAGCGTTGAAGACCCCATCGCCCAGGGGGGTAAAGGCTACACCTTC
CDR3: CSVEDPIAQGGKGYTF
V: TRBV29-1
J: TRBJ1-2
size: -
D: TRBD1

DNA: TGTGCCAGCAGTCCCGCGGGGGATAACTATGGCTACACCTTC
CDR3: CASSPAGDNYGYTF
V: TRBV11-2
J: TRBJ1-2
size: many
D: -

DNA: TGTGCCAGCAGTCCGTGGACGGAGTTTAATGAAAAACTGTTTTTT
CDR3: CASSPWTEFNEKLFF
V: TRBV6-1
J: TRBJ1-4
size: many
D: -

DNA: TGCGCCAGCAGCTTTACGGAGCGGGGGGGCCATAAGTTCTTC
CDR3: CASSFTERGGHKFF
V: TRBV5-1
J: TRBJ2-1
size: few
D: TRBD2

DNA: TGTGCCAGCAGTCCTCCCGGGACTAGGGGTGAAAAACTGTTTTTT
CDR3: CASSPPGTRGEKLFF
V: TRBV27
J: TRBJ1-4
size: few
D: -

DNA: TGTGCCAGCAGCCAAGTGCGAGCAGAGACCCAGTACTTC
CDR3: CASSQVRAETQYF
V: TRBV3-1
J: TRBJ2-5
size: -
D: -

DNA: TGTGCCAGCAGTTACTCGATGCAGGATCCCCAAGAGACCCAGTACTTC
CDR3: CASSYSMQDPQETQYF
V: TRBV6-2/TRBV6-3
J: TRBJ2-5
size: few
D: -

DNA: TGTGCCAGCAGCTTTAACATCAACCGGGAGCCCCAGCATTTT
CDR3: CASSFNINREPQHF
V: TRBV5-5
J: TRBJ1-5
size: many
D: -

DNA: TGTGCCAGCAGCTTAGGAAGGGGCACAGTAGTGAGCTCCTACAATGAGCAGTTCTTC
CDR3: CASSLGRGTVVSSYNEQFF
V: TRBV11-3
J: TRBJ2-1
size: -
D: -

DNA: TGTGCCAGCAAGAGGACAGGGGGCGAGCAGTACTTC
CDR3: CASKRTGGEQYF
V: TRBV6-2/TRBV6-3
J: TRBJ2-7
size: few
D: TRBD1

DNA: TGTGCCGGCTACAGTACCTACAATGAGCAGTTCTTC
CDR3: CAGYSTYNEQFF
V: TRBV30
J: TRBJ2-1
size: -
D: -

DNA: TGTGCCAGCAGCCAAGGGACTAACACGCAGTATTTT
CDR3: CASSQGTNTQYF
V: TRBV11-2
J: TRBJ2-3
size: few
D: TRBD2

DNA: TGTGCCAGCAGCGACTCGGACAAATTAGCTGAAGCTTTCTTT
CDR3: CASSDSDKLAEAFF
V: TRBV9
J: TRBJ1-1
size: few
D: -

DNA: TGCGCCAGCAGCCAAGGCGTCGGGGGGCATGAGCAGTTCTTC
CDR3: CASSQGVGGHEQFF
V: TRBV4-3
J: TRBJ2-1
size: -
D: -

DNA: TGTGCCAGCAGCCCTCGGACAGGGTGGAACACTGAAGCTTTCTTT
CDR3: CASSPRTGWNTEAFF
V: TRBV14
J: TRBJ1-1
size: -
D: TRBD1